This T cell receptor beta chain is from a study of blood T cell repertoires in COVID-19. Study-wide background: The United States, Italy and Spain provided the acute and convalescent COVID-19 samples. The cDNA or gDNA used as material had been derived from T cells, B-cell-depleted T cells, or PBMCs.

The CDR3 has 14 amino acids. Trimming took off 3 bases at V and 6 bases at J, with 13 bases between the two ends. Germline CDR1 and CDR2: SGHTA and FQGTGA. In the original processing: Amplification of reference gene primers was used by the study to estimate nucleated cell counts. The data were produced by immunoSEQ multiplex PCR, yet TCRdb's version contains in-frame clones alone and is incomplete. Clone size and the V and J calls come from that table; the DNA yielded D and trimming. The table has over 50,000 clones, approximately 85% seen once; the top ten hold more than 4%. The sample taken for sequencing was peripheral blood. The origin of this receptor is a human donor in a cohort sampled during active COVID-19. The J gene is TRBJ2-3, the V gene TRBV7-3; D is ambiguous. CDR3 in amino acids: CASSFSSPPDTQYF. The CDR3 nucleotides are TGTGCCAGCAGCTTTTCTTCCCCTCCGGATACGCAGTATTTT.